This T cell receptor (beta chain) was sequenced during a study of blood T cells in healthy people across ages. Study-level results: Long-lived donors carried more naive CD4+ cells and greater diversity than aged donors. Diversity estimates from one million T cells were considered underestimates.

Every donor provided 7.5 to 10 milliliters of peripheral blood. Of note for this clonotype: The target antigen is unknown.

The CDR3 covers 14 residues. The V gene lost 6 bases and the J gene lost 4 bases, with 16 bases spanning the gap. Per the germline V gene, CDR1 is DFQATT and CDR2 is SNEGSKA (reference sequence). A second about 6 to 12 cycle PCR used barcoded and J-beta primers. All samples gave at least 2.5 million CDR3-containing paired-end reads. TCRdb re-called the 5' RACE reads through MiXCR, storing one row per CDR3 protein. The sample has roughly 1.5 million distinct CDR3 sequences; roughly two fifths are singletons. The rearrangement uses TRBV20-1 and TRBJ2-1, with D possibly matching TRBD2 (6 bases). The TCR comes from a woman under 30 in good health. Input material: blood. The CDR3 region is CSARSLALYNEQFF. CDR3 sequence (DNA): TGCAGTGCCCGAAGCCTAGCGCTTTACAATGAGCAGTTCTTC.